This TCR beta chain was identified in a study of blood T cell repertoires in COVID-19. About the study: The United States, Italy and Spain provided the acute and convalescent COVID-19 samples. In each case, the material was cDNA or gDNA derived from T cells, B-cell-depleted T cells, or PBMCs.

This clone has only one observation. Per the original methods: Researchers report that nucleated cell counts were estimated from reference gene primer amplification. Some clones are missing from TCRdb's copy, which holds only in-frame ones; the method was immunoSEQ multiplex PCR. The V and J calls and clone size are taken from that table; D and trimming were inferred from the DNA. This table holds a few hundred thousand clones, around 90% found once. Trimming took 5 bases from V and 2 from J; bases not matched to a gene: 7. In germline, CDR1 is SGHVS, CDR2 FQNEAQ. This CDR3 region has 16 residues. The sample taken for sequencing was peripheral blood. The V and J genes are TRBV7-8 and TRBJ2-2, with 8 bases that match TRBD1. The receptor's source is a man in his 60s with acute or convalescent COVID-19. CDR3 DNA: TGTGCCAGCAGCCCCCGGACAGGGCACAACACCGGGGAGCTGTTTTTT. Protein: CASSPRTGHNTGELFF.